A single sample gave rise to the 15 T cell receptor beta chains below, sequenced in a study of T cells after yellow fever vaccination. TCRdb reprocessed the 5' RACE reads with MiXCR, giving one entry per CDR3 protein. The sample records under 400,000 distinct CDR3 sequences, about 12% being singletons. The sample was CD4+ T cells sorted from PBMCs, taken 15 days after the yellow fever booster vaccination. The origin of the receptors is a man younger than 30 who received the YFV17D yellow fever vaccine.

This clonotype was seen only a few times. The J gene is TRBJ1-1, the V gene TRBV18; D may be TRBD1 (6 bases). There are 13 residues in the CDR3. Germline loops: CDR1 KGHSH, CDR2 LQKENI. V lost 3 bases, J lost 5 bases, and 10 bases lay in between. The DNA of the CDR3 is TGTGCCAGCTCACCGAATACAGGGACTGAAGCTTTCTTT. Translation gives CASSPNTGTEAFF.

The rearrangement joins TRBV6-4 to TRBJ1-2, with D possibly matching TRBD1 (5 bases). This CDR3 has 17 residues. CDR1 is MRHNA, CDR2 SNTAGT, per germline. The germline V and J ends were trimmed by 0 bases and 6 bases, with 20 bases remaining between them. The CDR3 protein is CASSDSTDTLDLDGYTF. The CDR3 DNA follows: TGTGCCAGCAGTGACTCGACGGACACCTTAGACCTCGATGGCTACACCTTC.

This clonotype was counted a few times. This sequence joins TRBV5-1 and TRBJ2-7, with D hard to call. The V and J ends lost 2 bases and 5 bases respectively, with 14 bases between them. Germline assignment: CDR1 SGHRS and CDR2 YFSETQ. There are 14 residues in the CDR3. CDR3 bases: TGCGCCAGCAGCTTAAGCTTTGGCCGGAACGAGCAGTACTTC. It translates to CASSLSFGRNEQYF.

This clonotype was counted many times. V gene TRBV6-2 or TRBV6-3 combines with J gene TRBJ2-1, with D perhaps TRBD1 (5 bases). With 6 bases removed from V and 10 bases from J, the gap between germline ends came to 16 bases. Germline CDR1 and CDR2: MNHEY and SVGEGT. There are 13 residues in the CDR3. The DNA for the CDR3 is TGTGCCAGCAGCCCCCGCCTCGGACACGAGCAGTTCTTC. This encodes CASSPRLGHEQFF.

This clonotype was seen repeatedly, ten times or more. Here the CDR3 reads CASSLTEGGLNEQFF. In nucleotides, the CDR3 is TGTGCCAGCAGTTTGACGGAGGGGGGGCTGAATGAGCAGTTCTTC. V gene TRBV12-3 or TRBV12-4 combines with J gene TRBJ2-1, with a possible D match to TRBD2 (7 bases). Trimming pared 3 bases from V and 7 bases from J, leaving 16 bases between. There are 15 residues in the CDR3.

The table lists this clonotype with a few counts. The V gene is TRBV28, the J gene TRBJ2-3; TRBD1 agrees at 7 bases. CDR1 is MDHEN and CDR2 is SYDVKM in the germline V gene. The CDR3 has 16 residues. The junction had 9 bases not matched to a gene; V was cut back by 6 bases and J by 0 bases. The DNA for the CDR3 is TGTGCCAGCAGGCCGCCGGGACAGACTAGCACAGATACGCAGTATTTT. Its protein product is CASRPPGQTSTDTQYF.

The chain links TRBV2 to TRBJ2-7, with 8 bases lining up with TRBD1. The CDR3 is 13 residues long. V trimming: 7 bases; J trimming: 5 bases; junction bases outside the gene matches: 7. Germline lookup yields CDR1 SNHLY and CDR2 FYNNEI. The CDR3 sequence is CASTEDRDHEQYF. The CDR3 DNA reads TGTGCCAGCACTGAGGACAGGGACCACGAGCAGTACTTC.

This clonotype appeared a few times. The V and J genes are TRBV24-1 and TRBJ2-1, with D possibly TRBD1 on 5 matching bases. Trimming stripped 8 bases from V and 8 bases from J, with 9 bases between. In germline, CDR1 is KGHDR, CDR2 SFDVKD. The CDR3 contains 11 residues. This CDR3 is CATNKGDEQFF. The CDR3, as DNA: TGTGCCACCAACAAAGGGGATGAGCAGTTCTTC.

This CDR3 is CASRPKPGQSLSTEAFF. Written as DNA, the CDR3 is TGCGCCAGCAGACCTAAACCGGGACAGTCGTTGAGCACTGAAGCTTTCTTT. The genes are TRBV5-1 and TRBJ1-1; TRBD1 aligns across 7 bases. The CDR3 has 17 amino acids. V shed 5 bases and J 4 bases; nucleotides not matched to a gene: 17. Germline CDR1 and CDR2: SGHRS and YFSETQ.

This clonotype was recorded many times. The chain joins TRBV4-3 to TRBJ1-1, with D unresolved. Germline V lookup: CDR1 LGHNA, CDR2 YSLEER. V lost 3 bases and J 0 bases, leaving 8 bases between the germline ends. CDR3 length equals 14 residues. CDR3 amino acids: CASSHSGVNTEAFF. CDR3 sequence (DNA): TGCGCCAGCAGCCACTCGGGCGTGAACACTGAAGCTTTCTTT.

The V gene is TRBV6-5, the J gene TRBJ2-7, with D unresolved. Germline loops: CDR1 MNHEY, CDR2 SVGAGI. This CDR3 has 14 residues. Trimming stripped 2 bases from V and 3 bases from J, with 11 bases between. CDR3: CASSYDPSGYEQYF. The CDR3 DNA is TGTGCCAGCAGTTACGACCCCTCGGGCTACGAGCAGTACTTC.

The chain recombines TRBV3-1 with TRBJ1-5; 7 nucleotides line up with TRBD1. Looked up from germline, CDR1 is LGHDT and CDR2 is YNNKEL (reference sequence). The CDR3 is made up of 14 amino acids. J lost 4 bases, V lost 4 bases, and 4 bases had no gene match. The CDR3 nucleotides are TGTGCCAGCAGCCCCCCAGGGGGAAATCAGCCCCAGCATTTT. Residues: CASSPPGGNQPQHF.

The gene calls are TRBV6-5 and TRBJ2-3; D not certain. CDR3 length: 12 residues. Germline V CDR1 and CDR2: MNHEY, SVGAGI. The ends were cut back, 8 bases at V and 6 bases at J, with 12 bases in the middle. This CDR3 reads CASGWGSDTQYF. Written as DNA, the CDR3 is TGTGCCAGCGGCTGGGGATCCGATACGCAGTATTTT.

A few counts support this clonotype. The chain has TRBV4-3 and TRBJ2-7; D might be TRBD1 (6 bases). Per germline, CDR1 LGHNA and CDR2 YSLEER. The CDR3 has 14 residues. V dropped 1 base and J dropped 3 bases, with 10 bases sitting between them. CDR3 nucleotides: TGCGCCAGCAGCCAAGTCCGGGACATCTACGAGCAGTACTTC. This gives the protein CASSQVRDIYEQYF.

This clonotype was seen more than once but under ten times. This chain joins TRBV3-1 and TRBJ1-1; D is ambiguous. The ends were cut back, 1 base at V and 5 bases at J, with 11 bases in the middle. Germline V gene sequence: CDR1 LGHDT, CDR2 YNNKEL (reference sequence). This CDR3 has 14 residues. CDR3 residues: CASSQVGYGTEAFF. The CDR3 DNA sequence: TGTGCCAGCAGCCAAGTAGGGTACGGGACTGAAGCTTTCTTT. The full variable domain, rest sourced from reference TRBV3-1 and TRBJ1-1, is DTAVSQTPKYLVTQMGNDKSIKCEQNLGHDTMYWYKQDSKKFLKIMFSYNNKELIINETVPNRFSPKSPDKAHLNLHINSLELGDSAVYFCASSQVGYGTEAFFGQGTRLTVV.